The rows below give T cell receptor beta chains drawn from one sample of a study of blood T cell repertoires in COVID-19. Clones were sequenced by immunoSEQ multiplex PCR, and TCRdb holds only the in-frame ones, with some missing. The sample gives roughly 270,000 clones, about 85% of which show up once; roughly 2.5% is in the top ten. Input material: PBMCs or T cells enriched from blood (not recorded which). Receptors were obtained from a woman aged 45-65 years who had recovered from COVID-19. Each CDR3 is given with its conserved first and last residue. Each record gives: J gene, clone size, D gene, V gene, CDR3 protein, CDR3 DNA. The D gene is left open where the match is weak. The size of a clone is reported for some rows only, either as once, few or many, or as a class for expanded clones.

TRBJ2-1 NA NA TRBV6-5 CASSVTGLNEQFF TGTGCCAGCAGCGTTACCGGACTGAATGAGCAGTTCTTC
TRBJ1-6 once TRBD1 TRBV27 CASSFGQGYSPLHF TGTGCCAGCAGTTTCGGACAGGGGTATTCACCCCTCCACTTT
TRBJ2-5 NA NA TRBV13 CASSLGTRETQYF TGTGCCAGCAGCTTAGGCACCAGAGAGACCCAGTACTTC
TRBJ2-2 NA NA TRBV9 CASSPRGADFTGELFF TGTGCCAGCAGCCCCCGGGGGGCGGACTTCACCGGGGAGCTGTTTTTT
TRBJ1-2 NA TRBD1 TRBV5-1 CASSFTGGDYGYTF TGCGCCAGCAGCTTTACAGGGGGGGACTATGGCTACACCTTC
TRBJ1-3 NA TRBD1 TRBV27 CASSTTGTGKTNTIYF TGTGCCAGCAGTACAACCGGGACAGGGAAGACAAACACCATATATTTT
TRBJ1-1 NA NA TRBV12-5 CASGSGGRGNTEAFF TGTGCTAGTGGGTCAGGTGGCCGGGGGAACACTGAAGCTTTCTTT
TRBJ2-7 NA TRBD1 TRBV5-4 CASSFTTGGGEQYF TGTGCCAGCAGCTTCACGACAGGGGGCGGCGAGCAGTACTTC
TRBJ1-4 NA NA TRBV7-9 CASSLGAGEKLFF TGTGCCAGCAGCTTAGGGGCGGGGGAAAAACTGTTTTTT
TRBJ1-1 NA NA TRBV19 CASKSGVNTEAFF TGTGCCAGTAAGTCGGGAGTGAACACTGAAGCTTTCTTT
TRBJ2-3 NA NA TRBV7-6 CASRMGQDYDTDTQYF TGTGCCAGCAGGATGGGACAAGATTACGACACAGATACGCAGTATTTT
TRBJ2-3 NA NA TRBV3-1/TRBV3-2 CASSQEFDRTDTQYF TGTGCCAGCAGCCAAGAGTTCGACAGAACAGATACGCAGTATTTT
TRBJ2-5 NA NA TRBV5-8 CASSSNRGIYQGTQYF TGTGCCAGCAGCTCCAACCGAGGGATTTACCAAGGGACCCAGTACTTC
TRBJ1-2 NA NA TRBV5-6 CASSLAGVSGYTF TGTGCCAGCAGCTTGGCGGGGGTAAGCGGCTACACCTTC